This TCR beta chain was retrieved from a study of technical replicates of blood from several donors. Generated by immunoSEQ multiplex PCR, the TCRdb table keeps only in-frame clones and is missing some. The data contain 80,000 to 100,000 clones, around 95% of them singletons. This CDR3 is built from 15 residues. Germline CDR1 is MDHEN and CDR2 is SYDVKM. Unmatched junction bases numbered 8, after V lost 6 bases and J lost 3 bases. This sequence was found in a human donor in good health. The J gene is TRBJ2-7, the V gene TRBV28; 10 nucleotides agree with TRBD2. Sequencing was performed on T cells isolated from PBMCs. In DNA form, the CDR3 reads TGTGCCAGCAGAAGTAGCGGGAGGAATATCTACGAGCAGTACTTC. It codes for CASRSSGRNIYEQYF.